A selection of T cell receptor beta chains follows, all from one sample in a study of shared clonotypes between healthy human individuals. Using immunoSEQ multiplex PCR, the repertoire was profiled, and TCRdb retains in-frame clones only, with some absent. The sample holds about 380,000 clones; around 96% are singletons and the top ten take about 0.32%. Specimen: memory CD8+ T cells sorted from blood. The receptors were gathered from a man aged 25 to 45 in good health. Both conserved end residues are part of each CDR3. The D gene is left open where the match is weak. The size of a clone is reported for some rows only, either as once, few or many, or as a class for expanded clones.

clone size	CDR3 length	V gene	D gene	J gene	CDR3 DNA	CDR3 protein
NA	14	TRBV28	NA	TRBJ1-5	TGTGCCAGCCGGTGGGCAGGGGTAAATCAGCCCCAGCATTTT	CASRWAGVNQPQHF
NA	15	TRBV29-1	TRBD2	TRBJ2-1	TGCAGCGTCCTAACGGGAGCGGGAGGCTACAATGAGCAGTTCTTC	CSVLTGAGGYNEQFF
NA	15	TRBV28	TRBD1	TRBJ2-3	TGTGCCAGCAGTCTGGGGCAGGGGGAGACAGATACGCAGTATTTT	CASSLGQGETDTQYF
NA	14	TRBV5-4	NA	TRBJ1-2	TGTGCCAGCAGCTTGGCCCAGGGAGGGAATGGCTACACCTTC	CASSLAQGGNGYTF
NA	13	TRBV10-3	NA	TRBJ1-1	TGTGCCATCAGTGACCTAAGCGGCACTGAAGCTTTCTTT	CAISDLSGTEAFF
once	13	TRBV27	TRBD2	TRBJ2-1	TGTGCCAGCAGTTGGCGGGAGTTCTATGAGCAGTTCTTC	CASSWREFYEQFF
NA	16	TRBV5-1	TRBD2	TRBJ2-7	TGCGCCAGCAGCTTGACTAGCGGGATCCCGTTCTACGAGCAGTACTTC	CASSLTSGIPFYEQYF
NA	15	TRBV21-1	NA	TRBJ2-4	TGTGCCAGCAGCAAGGGTAGACAGGGGGTGGACATTCAGTACTTC	CASSKGRQGVDIQYF
NA	15	TRBV5-1	NA	TRBJ2-1	TGCGCCAGCAGCTTGGACGCGTGGACAGTCAATGAGCAGTTCTTC	CASSLDAWTVNEQFF
NA	12	TRBV11-3	NA	TRBJ2-1	TGTGCCAGCAGCCGTCGAGGTGATGAGCAGTTCTTC	CASSRRGDEQFF